The TCR beta chain under discussion was sequenced for a study of PD-1 blockade in classical Hodgkin lymphoma. Every single patient, without exception, relapsed after autologous stem cell transplantation, and brentuximab vedotin exposure varied. CDR1 and CDR2 (germline): MNHNY, SVGAGI (reference sequence). V shed 6 bases and J shed 5 bases, with 13 bases lying between them. This CDR3 has 13 residues. The protocol was immunoSEQ multiplex PCR, while the TCRdb copy is restricted to in-frame clones and leaves out a portion. There are 40,000 to 45,000 clones in the sample; 78% occur only once, and around an eighth lies in the top ten.

Here the sequenced sample was peripheral blood mononuclear cells (PBMCs), taken at baseline. The receptor comes from a human donor with classical Hodgkin lymphoma. The chain couples TRBV6-6 to TRBJ1-1; maybe TRBD1 (6 bases). The CDR3 reads CASSDRFWTEAFF. The CDR3 nucleotides are TGTGCCAGCAGCGACAGGTTTTGGACTGAAGCTTTCTTT.